One sample yielded the 10 T cell receptor beta chains listed below, sequenced in a study of a mutant IDH1 vaccine in newly diagnosed glioma. Time point described: week 5, during vaccination. All doses held 300 ug of mutant IDH1 20-mer peptide, with topical imiquimod. Libraries were prepared by immunoSEQ multiplex PCR; TCRdb keeps only in-frame clonotypes and omits some of them. The sample has approximately 35,000 clones; over 50% are singletons. These TCRs are of unknown antigen specificity. The specimen comprised PBMCs, sampled from a glioma patient whose treatment included an IDH1 peptide vaccine. These receptors all come from a woman younger than 30 with glioma.

The chain uses TRBV27 and TRBJ2-3; D perhaps matches TRBD1 (6 bases). Germline V gene lookup returns CDR1 MNHEY and CDR2 SMNVEV (reference sequence). Trimming stripped 9 bases from V and 1 base from J, with 11 bases between. The CDR3 runs 13 residues. The CDR3 sequence is CASTGLRTDTQYF. CDR3 in DNA: TGTGCCAGTACAGGGTTACGCACAGATACGCAGTATTTT.

V gene TRBV4-1 combines with J gene TRBJ2-1; perhaps TRBD2 as D (5 bases). This CDR3 is 16 amino acids long. Germline-derived CDR1 and CDR2 are MGHRA and YSYEKL. Trimming left V 1 base short and J 6 bases short, with 16 bases between. The CDR3 nucleotides are TGCGCCAGCAGCCAAGTGGACTTGGGCTTTGGCAATGAGCAGTTCTTC. Residues: CASSQVDLGFGNEQFF.

The chain carries TRBV19 and TRBJ2-6, with 8 bases matching TRBD1. The CDR3 covers 15 residues. V lost 5 bases to trimming and J lost 2 bases; unmatched junction nucleotides: 2. CDR1 LNHDA and CDR2 SQIVND come from the germline V gene (reference sequence). CDR3 bases: TGTGCCAGTAGTCAGGACAGGGCTGGGGCCAACGTCCTGACTTTC. Encoded protein: CASSQDRAGANVLTF.

The genes are TRBV28 and TRBJ2-5; D gene uncertain. Trimming took 3 bases from V and 2 from J, leaving 4 bases between them. CDR1 is MDHEN and CDR2 is SYDVKM in the germline V gene. This CDR3 region has 12 residues. This CDR3 reads CASSFLQETQYF. Here the CDR3 DNA reads TGTGCCAGCAGTTTCCTACAAGAGACCCAGTACTTC.

J is TRBJ1-1 and V is TRBV19; D is undetermined. This CDR3 is 17 amino acids long. Per germline, CDR1 LNHDA and CDR2 SQIVND (reference sequence). Trimming shortened V by 7 bases and J by 1 base, and 22 bases separated the two germline ends. The CDR3 spells CASTPGSVRLTNTEAFF. In DNA, the CDR3 is TGTGCCAGTACCCCGGGGTCAGTTCGCCTGACGAACACTGAAGCTTTCTTT.

The V gene is TRBV5-1, the J gene TRBJ1-1, with unresolved D. The CDR3 runs 13 residues. Germline V gives CDR1 SGHRS, CDR2 YFSETQ. The V gene lost 0 bases and the J gene lost 4 bases, with 7 bases spanning the gap. CDR3 sequence: CASSLARVTEAFF. In nucleotides, the CDR3 is TGCGCCAGCAGCTTGGCGCGGGTCACTGAAGCTTTCTTT.

DNA for the CDR3: TGTGCCAGCACCCTCGGACAGGGAGGGTTCGGGGACACTGAAGCTTTCTTT. Protein product: CASTLGQGGFGDTEAFF. The rearrangement links TRBV5-8 to TRBJ1-1, with 8 bases lining up with TRBD1. Germline V lookup: CDR1 SGHTS, CDR2 YDEGEE. The CDR3 totals 17 residues. V lost 6 bases, J lost 3 bases, and 16 bases stayed unmatched. The whole variable domain, remainder taken from reference TRBV5-8 and TRBJ1-1, is EAGVTQSPTHLIKTRGQQATLRCSPISGHTSVYWYQQALGLGLQFLLWYDEGEERNRGNFPPRFSGRQFPNYSSELNVNALELEDSALYLCASTLGQGGFGDTEAFFGQGTRLTVV.

This clone was picked up a small number of times. V is TRBV2 and J is TRBJ1-1; possibly TRBD1 for D (6 bases). The CDR3 covers 13 residues. Germline CDR1 reads SNHLY; CDR2 reads FYNNEI. Deletions cut 5 bases from V and 0 bases from J, with 7 bases between. As DNA, the CDR3 is TGTGCCAGCAGTACAGGGATGAACACTGAAGCTTTCTTT. Translation gives CASSTGMNTEAFF.

This clone was seen a few times. V is TRBV11-2 and J is TRBJ2-7; TRBD1 is a possible D gene (5 bases). Trimming stripped 1 base from V and 6 bases from J, with 10 bases between. Germline V gene data show CDR1 as SGHAT and CDR2 as FQNNGV. The CDR3 runs 13 residues. This CDR3 reads CASSLGARGEQYF. The DNA for the CDR3 is TGTGCCAGCAGCTTAGGGGCTAGGGGCGAGCAGTACTTC.

This chain uses TRBV4-1 with TRBJ2-5; a weak D match, TRBD2 (5 bases). Germline loops: CDR1 MGHRA, CDR2 YSYEKL. CDR3 length: 15 amino acids. Trimming cost V 2 bases and J 2 bases, with 12 bases left between them. CDR3 sequence reads: CASSQSPGVQETQYF. In nucleotides, the CDR3 is TGCGCCAGCAGCCAAAGTCCCGGGGTACAAGAGACCCAGTACTTC.